This TCR beta chain was recorded in a study of blood T cell repertoires in COVID-19. This CDR3 region has 18 residues. V was pared by 3 bases and J by 0 bases, with 11 bases of the junction left unmatched. Germline lookup yields CDR1 KGHSH and CDR2 LQKENI. Authors' methods: For nucleated cells, counts were estimated from reference gene primer amplification. The method was immunoSEQ multiplex PCR; TCRdb's version includes in-frame clones alone and lacks a portion of them. V and J calls and clone size are those listed in that table; D and trimming were worked out from the DNA. There are over 110,000 clones in the sample; more than 70% occur only once, and 28% lies in the top ten.

Sequencing was done on a sample of peripheral blood. The TCR was taken from a human donor in a cohort sampled during active COVID-19. The chain employs TRBV18 and TRBJ1-2; 9 bases are shared with TRBD1. CDR3: CASSPGQGPWSTNYGYTF. As DNA, the CDR3 is TGTGCCAGCTCACCTGGACAGGGGCCGTGGTCTACTAACTATGGCTACACCTTC.